This T cell receptor beta chain is drawn from a study of T cell responses to AZD1222 COVID-19 vaccine. Study-wide background: Combined were second doses at about 4 or about 12 weeks. Study-wide results and limits: Vaccine-associated CD4 TCRs ranged over spike, dominating at 160-218 and 743-854. Reports indicate that nearly half of spike-specific TCRs are directed at unmutated variant regions. In a largely white British group with more females than males, clonal diversity was possibly underestimated.

The germline gives CDR1 SGHAT, CDR2 FQNNGV. V dropped 1 base and J dropped 4 bases, with 11 bases sitting between them. This CDR3 is 14 amino acids long. The repertoire was sequenced with immunoSEQ multiplex PCR; TCRdb's copy has only in-frame clones and lacks some. The sample includes approximately 65,000 clones, around four fifths of them seen just once. This clone appeared once. Its target is not known. Here the sequenced sample was peripheral blood, taken on day 0 of AZD1222 vaccination. The chain uses TRBV11-2 and TRBJ2-7, with D possibly being TRBD1 or TRBD2 (5 bases each). The receptor comes from an adult in good health. CDR3 in amino acids: CASSLAVGTYEQYF. The CDR3 region has the DNA TGTGCCAGCAGCTTAGCGGTAGGGACGTACGAGCAGTACTTC.